Sequencing of this T cell receptor (beta chain) was carried out in a study of identical twins. TCRdb itself ran the 5' RACE reads through MiXCR, one entry per CDR3 protein. The sample has 1,800,000 or so distinct CDR3 sequences, 32% seen once. Study observations and caveats: The study drew conclusions from cross-sectional statistical analysis, not from following the same donors. Zero-insertion analyses were open to partial confounding by invariant MAIT and iNKT cells. Beta out-of-frame sequences showed weaker excess sharing between twins. Models predicted less out-of-frame TCR alpha sharing in monozygotic twins than was found.

From germline, CDR1 is SNHLY and CDR2 FYNNEI. Losses at the gene ends were 4 bases for V and 1 base for J; bases not matched to a gene: 3. This CDR3 comprises 15 residues. This clonotype was counted ten times or more. Its matching antigen is unknown. The chain recombines TRBV2 with TRBJ2-3; 9 nucleotides line up with TRBD1. Sequences were obtained from cord blood. This TCR was sampled from a newborn girl in good health. Here the CDR3 DNA reads TGTGCCAGCAGTGGAAGGACAGGGGGCACAGATACGCAGTATTTT. This sequence encodes CASSGRTGGTDTQYF.